These 18 T cell receptor beta chains came from one sample sequenced in a study of T-cell reconstitution after alpha-beta-depleted transplantation in children. Construction of the TCRbeta library involved unique molecular identifiers. TCRdb itself ran the PCR reads through MiXCR, one entry per CDR3 protein. The sample lists some 78,000 distinct CDR3 sequences, over 12% occurring once. The sample in question was PBMCs, mostly from graft donor cells, obtained 180 days after TCRalphabeta/CD19-depleted stem cell transplant. The receptors were gathered from a male patient between 2 and 10 years old who had a stem cell transplant for acute lymphoblastic leukemia, so the T cells may come from the graft donor.

This clonotype was seen many times. The rearrangement links TRBV7-2 to TRBJ2-7, with 7 nucleotides matching TRBD1. Trimming cost V 6 bases and J 0 bases; bases outside gene matches: 5. CDR1 and CDR2 from the germline V gene are SGHTA and FQGNSA. The CDR3 length is 14 residues. CDR3 bases: TGTGCCAGCAGACCGGGACAGAGCTCCTACGAGCAGTACTTC. It codes for CASRPGQSSYEQYF.

This clonotype has a handful of counts. The V call is TRBV5-5, the J call TRBJ2-1, with 7 bases that match TRBD1. V lost 3 bases, J lost 6 bases, and 6 bases stayed unmatched. The CDR3 consists of 14 residues. CDR1 and CDR2 from the germline V gene are SGHKS and YYEKEE (reference sequence). The CDR3 loop is CASSWGTDANEQFF. CDR3 nucleotide sequence: TGTGCCAGCAGCTGGGGGACAGACGCCAATGAGCAGTTCTTC.

This clonotype has a handful of counts. The chain carries TRBV7-2 and TRBJ1-5, with TRBD1 identical over 9 bases. V gave up 5 bases and J gave up 6 bases; unmatched junction bases: 11. CDR1 is SGHTA, CDR2 FQGNSA, per germline. The CDR3 spans 16 residues. The CDR3 loop reads CASSKGTGTSPQPQHF. The CDR3 DNA is TGTGCCAGCAGCAAAGGGACAGGGACTTCCCCTCAGCCCCAGCATTTT.

The genes are TRBV18 and TRBJ2-6; 9 nucleotides line up with TRBD1. The CDR3 is 18 residues long. J lost 0 bases, V lost 3 bases, and 6 bases had no gene match. Germline V gene sequence: CDR1 KGHSH, CDR2 LQKENI. The CDR3 protein is CASSPSGTGTSGANVLTF. As DNA, the CDR3 is TGTGCCAGCTCACCCTCCGGGACAGGGACCTCTGGGGCCAACGTCCTGACTTTC.

This clonotype was seen only a few times. The rearrangement links TRBV11-2 to TRBJ2-7; D unclear. V lost 6 bases, J lost 0 bases, and 12 bases lay in between. Germline values: CDR1 SGHAT, CDR2 FQNNGV. This CDR3 contains 14 residues. CDR3 bases: TGTGCCAGCAGTCCAGACAAGAGCTCCTACGAGCAGTACTTC. Residues: CASSPDKSSYEQYF.

The V and J genes are TRBV4-3 and TRBJ1-2, with a weak D call TRBD1 (5 bases). The CDR3 extends over 16 amino acids. Germline V gives CDR1 LGHNA, CDR2 YSLEER. The germline V and J ends were trimmed by 3 bases and 7 bases, with 21 bases remaining between them. The CDR3, as DNA: TGCGCCAGCAGCCACCCGGGACGCCCTCTGAGCAGTGGCTACACCTTC. It specifies CASSHPGRPLSSGYTF.

This clonotype was seen repeatedly, ten times or more. This chain links TRBV7-6 with TRBJ2-7; D might be TRBD1 (6 bases). Trimming cost V 5 bases and J 3 bases, with 11 bases left between them. Germline V lookup: CDR1 SGHVS, CDR2 FNYEAQ. The CDR3 consists of 13 residues. CDR3 nucleotide sequence: TGTGCCAGCAGCGGGACACTTCGCTACGAGCAGTACTTC. Amino acid sequence: CASSGTLRYEQYF.

This chain connects TRBV4-1 to TRBJ2-7; D is possibly TRBD1 (5 bases). In germline, CDR1 is MGHRA, CDR2 YSYEKL. V was cut by 4 bases and J by 2 bases, with 27 bases left in between. This CDR3 contains 19 residues. CDR3 nucleotides: TGCGCCAGCAGCCCACACCCAAAGATATCAGGGAATGGGGCCTACGAGCAGTACTTC. It encodes CASSPHPKISGNGAYEQYF.

This clonotype was seen repeatedly, ten times or more. The V gene is TRBV20-1, the J gene TRBJ1-3; 10 nucleotides agree with TRBD1. Germline V gives CDR1 DFQATT, CDR2 SNEGSKA (reference sequence). Losses at the gene ends were 6 bases for V and 0 bases for J; bases not matched to a gene: 2. The CDR3 is made up of 14 amino acids. CDR3 amino acids: CSAWTGGSGNTIYF. The CDR3 DNA follows: TGCAGTGCATGGACAGGGGGCTCTGGAAACACCATATATTTT.

This clonotype was seen at least ten times. This chain connects TRBV12-3 or TRBV12-4 to TRBJ2-5; D uncertain. V lost 6 bases to trimming and J lost 5 bases, with 7 bases between them. The CDR3 is 11 residues long. The CDR3 DNA follows: TGTGCCAGCAGCCAGCTTGAGACCCAGTACTTC. This codes for CASSQLETQYF.

V gene TRBV4-3 combines with J gene TRBJ2-5; D is possibly TRBD1 (5 bases). The CDR3 contains 16 residues. V was cut by 5 bases and J by 6 bases, with 22 bases left in between. Germline values: CDR1 LGHNA, CDR2 YSLEER. The CDR3 bases are TGCGCCAGCAGCGAAGGATTGGCGGCAGGGCGGAAGACCCAGTACTTC. This codes for CASSEGLAAGRKTQYF.

This clonotype occurred a few times. The V and J genes are TRBV20-1 and TRBJ1-1, with 9 bases fitting TRBD1. J gave up 5 bases and V 0 bases, and 4 bases lay outside the gene matches. This CDR3 is built from 14 residues. Germline CDR1 reads DFQATT; CDR2 reads SNEGSKA (reference sequence). This CDR3 reads CSARDGGQGTEAFF. The CDR3 nucleotides read TGCAGTGCTAGAGATGGTGGACAGGGGACTGAAGCTTTCTTT.

The chain recombines TRBV11-2 with TRBJ2-2; 16 positions match TRBD2. V was pared by 3 bases and J by 2 bases, with 3 bases of the junction left unmatched. The CDR3 has 18 residues. Germline CDR1 and CDR2: SGHAT and FQNNGV. The CDR3 loop is CASSLGLAGGPNTGELFF. The CDR3 coding sequence is TGTGCCAGCAGCTTGGGACTAGCGGGAGGGCCTAACACCGGGGAGCTGTTTTTT.

In its sample, this clonotype was seen many times. The CDR3: CASSLGVGQAYEQYF. DNA of the CDR3: TGTGCCAGCAGCCTCGGCGTTGGACAGGCCTACGAGCAGTACTTC. The V call is TRBV9, the J call TRBJ2-7; TRBD1 matches at 7 bases. CDR1 is SGDLS and CDR2 is YYNGEE in the germline V gene. This CDR3 spans 15 amino acids. V was clipped by 4 bases and J by 2 bases; unmatched bases: 9.

This clonotype came up a few times. The chain combines TRBV20-1 with TRBJ2-7; D perhaps matches TRBD2 (5 bases). V was pared by 0 bases and J by 4 bases, with 16 bases between. The CDR3 contains 15 residues. Germline-derived CDR1 and CDR2 are DFQATT and SNEGSKA (reference sequence). CDR3 sequence: CSARDGGLTFYEQYF. CDR3 sequence (DNA): TGCAGTGCTAGAGATGGCGGGCTTACATTTTACGAGCAGTACTTC.

The V call is TRBV3-1, the J call TRBJ2-7; no clear D. Trimming stripped 0 bases from V and 2 bases from J, with 14 bases between. The CDR3 spans 16 residues. Germline values: CDR1 LGHDT, CDR2 YNNKEL (reference sequence). The CDR3 sequence: CASSQEMGYRPYEQYF. The DNA of the CDR3 is TGTGCCAGCAGCCAAGAAATGGGCTACCGCCCCTACGAGCAGTACTTC.

This clonotype was picked up a small number of times. The chain links TRBV7-6 to TRBJ2-7; perhaps D is TRBD1 or TRBD2 (6 bases each). The germline V gene encodes CDR1 SGHVS and CDR2 FNYEAQ. This CDR3 is 18 amino acids long. V dropped 4 bases and J dropped 0 bases, with 22 bases sitting between them. CDR3 in DNA: TGTGCCAGCAGCTCACCTACCGCGGGACACCAAAACTCCTACGAGCAGTACTTC. This sequence encodes CASSSPTAGHQNSYEQYF.

The chain uses TRBV10-3 and TRBJ1-2, with TRBD1 as a possible D gene (5 bases). Trimming stripped 0 bases from V and 12 bases from J, with 17 bases between. The V gene's germline CDR1 is ENHRY and CDR2 SYGVKD. This CDR3 region has 14 residues. The CDR3: CAISESRQLQLHTF. The CDR3 region has the DNA TGTGCCATCAGTGAGTCTCGACAGCTTCAGCTGCACACCTTC.